This T cell receptor beta chain was profiled in a study of cytomegalovirus exposure and HLA in healthy donors. Notes on this clone: Antigen: not known.

Study-level findings and limits: Later on, analysis showed that most CMV-associated TCR beta chains appeared to be HLA-restricted. A later analysis found common viral pathogens apparently linked to several of the most significant clusters. The study labeled around 160 TCR beta chains cytomegalovirus-associated. For most TCR sequences rarity was the rule, although some public TCRs occurred in many donors.

Primers included in the PCR were 60 Vbeta and 13 Jbeta primers. Method: immunoSEQ multiplex PCR; TCRdb's copy keeps in-frame clones and lacks some. The listing records 150,000 to 250,000 clones. The V gene end was trimmed by 2 bases and the J gene end by 1 base; junction bases not matched to a gene: 1. The CDR3 is 15 residues long. The V gene's germline CDR1 is SGDLS and CDR2 YYNGEE. This receptor was obtained from a boy aged 5-17 years in good health and CMV-seronegative. The chain is built from TRBV9 and TRBJ2-1; 9 bases align to TRBD1. Sequenced: PBMCs. CDR3 nucleotides: TGTGCCAGCAGCGTCGGACAGGGGTCCTACAATGAGCAGTTCTTC. Translation: CASSVGQGSYNEQFF.